This is a list of T cell receptor beta chains from one sample in a study of T cell clonotyping in hematopoietic cell transplantation. Profiling relied on immunoSEQ multiplex PCR, and the TCRdb table lists in-frame clones only, not all of them. In the table there are approximately 9,000 clones, 75% to 80% of which are singletons. Sequenced material: peripheral blood mononuclear cells, taken 180 days after allogeneic stem cell transplant. These receptor sequences come from a female patient aged 50-59 years who had an allogeneic stem cell transplant from a related donor, so the T cells may come from the graft donor. Some clones in this sample may be carry-over from other donors' samples. Each CDR3 is given with its conserved first and last residue. D genes are given only for firm matches. A clone size is listed for some rows: how often the clone was seen (once, few, many), or a class if it is expanded.

>TRBJ1-6|15|TRBV15|NA|TRBD1
CATSRDGTVNSPLHF
TGTGCCACCAGCAGGGACGGGACAGTTAATTCACCCCTCCACTTT
>TRBJ2-7|13|TRBV19|NA|NA
CASTGGSAYEQYF
TGTGCCAGTACGGGTGGTTCAGCCTACGAGCAGTACTTC
>TRBJ1-1|14|TRBV19|once|NA
CASSIGSLNTEAFF
TGTGCCAGTAGTATTGGGAGCTTGAACACTGAAGCTTTCTTT
>TRBJ1-1|13|TRBV5-4|medium-sized|NA
CASSDRLNTEAFF
TGTGCCAGCAGCGATCGATTGAACACTGAAGCTTTCTTT
>TRBJ2-2|13|TRBV27|few|NA
CATQGNWAGELFF
TGTGCCACCCAGGGTAATTGGGCCGGGGAGCTGTTTTTT
>TRBJ2-2|13|TRBV5-6|medium-sized|NA
CASTVRGFRELFF
TGTGCCAGCACCGTGAGGGGGTTTCGGGAGCTGTTTTTT
>TRBJ1-6|15|TRBV5-1|NA|NA
CASSLEDGSDSPLHF
TGCGCCAGCAGCTTGGAGGACGGCTCAGACTCACCCCTCCACTTT
>TRBJ1-5|15|TRBV25-1|medium-sized|NA
CASSDPADSNQPQHF
TGTGCCAGCAGTGACCCAGCGGATAGCAATCAGCCCCAGCATTTT
>TRBJ1-3|16|TRBV4-3|NA|NA
CASSQWDKFVGNTIYF
TGCGCCAGCAGCCAATGGGACAAATTCGTAGGAAACACCATATATTTT
>TRBJ2-1|15|TRBV5-6|NA|TRBD2
CASSFLAGRYNEQFF
TGTGCCAGCAGCTTCCTAGCGGGCCGTTACAATGAGCAGTTCTTC
>TRBJ2-7|12|TRBV7-9|NA|TRBD2
CASSLTSGEQYF
TGTGCCAGCAGCTTAACTAGCGGCGAGCAGTACTTC
>TRBJ1-4|13|TRBV19|NA|NA
CASSRGPSEKLFF
TGTGCCAGCAGTAGAGGGCCTAGTGAAAAACTGTTTTTT
>TRBJ2-3|15|TRBV5-4|NA|NA
CASSLVPALTDTQYF
TGTGCCAGCAGCTTGGTACCAGCTTTGACAGATACGCAGTATTTT
>TRBJ1-1|14|TRBV5-4|NA|TRBD1
CASSLKTGGTEAFF
TGTGCCAGCAGCCTTAAGACAGGGGGCACTGAAGCTTTCTTT
>TRBJ1-5|13|TRBV5-1|NA|NA
CASSADGAGPQHF
TGCGCCAGCAGCGCGGACGGCGCGGGGCCCCAGCATTTT
>TRBJ1-6|16|TRBV6-5|NA|NA
CASSYSSSSYNSPLHF
TGTGCCAGCAGTTACTCGAGCAGCTCCTATAATTCACCCCTCCACTTT
>TRBJ1-1|15|TRBV2|NA|TRBD1
CASSLSTDRGLVAFF
TGTGCCAGCAGTCTTTCGACCGACAGGGGGCTAGTAGCTTTCTTT
>TRBJ2-7|13|TRBV9|NA|NA
CASSPKGFYEQYF
TGTGCCAGCAGCCCCAAGGGCTTCTACGAGCAGTACTTC
>TRBJ2-5|11|TRBV20-1|NA|NA
CSGQHQETQYF
TGCAGTGGCCAACATCAAGAGACCCAGTACTTC
>TRBJ2-7|16|TRBV13|NA|NA
CASSPRGGFGPNEQYF
TGTGCCAGCAGTCCCCGTGGCGGGTTTGGTCCCAACGAGCAGTACTTC
>TRBJ1-3|16|TRBV7-2|NA|NA
CASSLESRNSGNTIYF
TGTGCCAGCAGCTTAGAGTCGAGGAACTCTGGAAACACCATATATTTT
>TRBJ2-3|17|TRBV9|NA|TRBD2
CASSVGSGGTSTDTQYF
TGTGCCAGCAGCGTTGGTAGCGGGGGGACTAGCACAGATACGCAGTATTTT
>TRBJ2-7|14|TRBV30|NA|NA
CAWRGRLAVYEQYF
TGTGCCTGGAGGGGGCGGCTGGCCGTCTACGAGCAGTACTTC
>TRBJ1-2|13|TRBV5-6|NA|NA
CASRGERSYGYTF
TGTGCCAGCAGGGGGGAACGGTCCTATGGCTACACCTTC
>TRBJ2-1|13|TRBV11-2|NA|NA
CASSPTVLNEQFF
TGTGCCAGCAGCCCAACAGTCCTCAATGAGCAGTTCTTC
>TRBJ1-5|14|TRBV19|NA|TRBD1
CASRPGQGVQPQHF
TGTGCCAGTAGGCCGGGACAGGGGGTACAGCCCCAGCATTTT
>TRBJ1-1|15|TRBV19|NA|TRBD1
CASSSEGQGRTEAFF
TGTGCCAGTAGTTCTGAGGGACAGGGGCGCACTGAAGCTTTCTTT
>TRBJ2-7|14|TRBV19|NA|NA
CASPLRDTSYEQYF
TGTGCCAGCCCACTCCGGGACACGTCCTACGAGCAGTACTTC
>TRBJ1-2|14|TRBV19|NA|NA
CASKTRTEDYGYTF
TGTGCCAGTAAGACACGGACGGAAGATTATGGCTACACCTTC
>TRBJ1-6|13|TRBV9|NA|NA
CASSGQGNSPLHF
TGTGCCAGCAGCGGACAAGGGAATTCACCCCTCCACTTT
>TRBJ2-1|16|TRBV10-3|NA|TRBD2
CATQRLAGRIYNEQFF
TGTGCCACCCAGAGACTAGCGGGGAGAATCTACAATGAGCAGTTCTTC
>TRBJ2-7|15|TRBV7-6|NA|TRBD2
CASSSTGAGPYEQYF
TGTGCCAGCAGCTCCACTGGAGCGGGACCCTACGAGCAGTACTTC
>TRBJ2-5|15|TRBV7-8|NA|NA
CASSLVSGQRETQYF
TGTGCCAGCAGCTTAGTTTCAGGGCAGAGGGAGACCCAGTACTTC
>TRBJ2-3|14|TRBV29-1|NA|NA
CSCGVLTATDTQYF
TGCAGCTGCGGTGTTCTCACGGCCACAGATACGCAGTATTTT
>TRBJ1-5|16|TRBV4-1|NA|NA
CASSQDLPFYGGPQHF
TGCGCCAGCAGCCAAGATCTCCCCTTCTATGGCGGGCCCCAGCATTTT